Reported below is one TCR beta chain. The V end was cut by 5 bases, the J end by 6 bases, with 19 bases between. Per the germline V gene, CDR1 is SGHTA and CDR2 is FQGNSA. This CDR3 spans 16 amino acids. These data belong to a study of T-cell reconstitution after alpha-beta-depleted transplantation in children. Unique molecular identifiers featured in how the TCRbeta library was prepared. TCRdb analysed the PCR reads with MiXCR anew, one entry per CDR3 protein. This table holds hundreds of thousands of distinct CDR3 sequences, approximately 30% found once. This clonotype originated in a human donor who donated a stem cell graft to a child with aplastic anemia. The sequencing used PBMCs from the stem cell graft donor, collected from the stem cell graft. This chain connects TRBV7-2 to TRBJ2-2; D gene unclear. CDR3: CASSPQSQAVPGELFF. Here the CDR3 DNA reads TGTGCCAGCAGCCCGCAATCCCAGGCTGTGCCCGGGGAGCTGTTTTTT.